Shown below are 11 T cell receptor beta chains from a single sample sequenced in a study of T-cell reconstitution after alpha-beta-depleted transplantation in children. Researchers prepared the TCRbeta library using unique molecular identifiers, the study reports. TCRdb reprocessed the PCR reads via MiXCR and lists one record per CDR3 protein. Altogether roughly 350,000 distinct CDR3 sequences are present, 10% being singletons, with the ten largest covering 2.4%. The sequenced sample was PBMCs from the stem cell graft donor, obtained from the stem cell graft. These receptors all stem from a human donor who donated a stem cell graft to a child with acute lymphoblastic leukemia.

This clonotype showed up many times. The chain has TRBV20-1 and TRBJ2-3, with D hard to call. There are 14 residues in the CDR3. In germline, CDR1 is DFQATT, CDR2 SNEGSKA (reference sequence). Trimming stripped 4 bases from V and 3 bases from J, with 14 bases between. This CDR3 is CSAKVLFRTDTQYF. DNA of the CDR3: TGCAGTGCTAAGGTGCTCTTCCGAACAGATACGCAGTATTTT.

This clonotype has at least ten counts. The V and J genes are TRBV27 and TRBJ2-1, with TRBD2 as a possible D gene (6 bases). The CDR3 has 11 residues. V shed 7 bases and J shed 8 bases, with 9 bases lying between them. Germline lookup yields CDR1 MNHEY and CDR2 SMNVEV (reference sequence). CDR3 DNA: TGTGCCAGCAATTCGGGGGATGAGCAGTTCTTC. It yields the protein CASNSGDEQFF.

The table lists this clonotype with a few counts. The V gene is TRBV3-1, the J gene TRBJ2-7; 9 bases are shared with TRBD1. The V gene end was trimmed by 0 bases and the J gene end by 4 bases; junction bases not matched to a gene: 7. Per the germline V gene, CDR1 is LGHDT and CDR2 is YNNKEL (reference sequence). CDR3 length: 16 residues. The CDR3 nucleotides are TGTGCCAGCAGCCAAGAGTCCGGGACAGGGATGTACGAGCAGTACTTC. Amino acids: CASSQESGTGMYEQYF.

This clonotype was observed a few times. The chain joins TRBV4-3 to TRBJ2-7; TRBD1 matches at 7 bases. Germline lookup yields CDR1 LGHNA and CDR2 YSLEER. Trimming took 2 bases from V and 3 from J; bases not matched to a gene: 13. The CDR3 extends over 17 amino acids. The CDR3 loop reads CASSQTRGQEWGYEQYF. The CDR3, as DNA: TGCGCCAGCAGCCAAACGCGAGGACAGGAATGGGGCTACGAGCAGTACTTC.

The chain couples TRBV20-1 to TRBJ1-2; TRBD1 is a possible D gene (5 bases). This CDR3 is 15 amino acids long. Trimming took off 0 bases at V and 2 bases at J, with 13 bases between the two ends. The germline V gene has CDR1 DFQATT and CDR2 SNEGSKA (reference sequence). The CDR3 DNA reads TGCAGTGCTAGAGATTCCGGGACCTTAAACTATGGCTACACCTTC. The encoded protein is CSARDSGTLNYGYTF.

V usage is TRBV4-3 and J usage is TRBJ2-7; 11 bases map to TRBD1. CDR1 LGHNA and CDR2 YSLEER come from the germline V gene. V dropped 4 bases and J dropped 2; count of bases not matched to a gene: 4. CDR3 length equals 15 residues. The CDR3, as DNA: TGCGCCAGCAGCCCGGGACAGGGGGGAACCTACGAGCAGTACTTC. This encodes CASSPGQGGTYEQYF.

The V gene is TRBV12-3 or TRBV12-4, the J gene TRBJ1-5; 7 positions agree with TRBD1. The ends lost 5 bases at V and 9 bases at J; junction bases unmatched: 25. This CDR3 is 19 amino acids long. CDR3 protein: CASSPHSPGQSGMVGPQHF. In nucleotides, the CDR3 is TGTGCCAGCAGTCCCCACTCACCGGGACAGTCCGGGATGGTCGGGCCCCAGCATTTT.

The chain joins TRBV29-1 to TRBJ1-1; TRBD1 agrees at 8 bases. Trimming took 5 bases from V and 4 from J; bases not matched to a gene: 3. Looked up from germline, CDR1 is SQVTM and CDR2 is ANQGSEA. This CDR3 spans 12 amino acids. The chain's CDR3 is CSVPQGGTEAFF. DNA for the CDR3: TGCAGCGTTCCACAGGGGGGCACTGAAGCTTTCTTT. Together with reference TRBV29-1 and TRBJ1-1, the CDR3 gives the full variable domain: SAVISQKPSRDICQRGTSLTIQCQVDSQVTMMFWYRQQPGQSLTLIATANQGSEATYESGFVIDKFPISRPNLTFSTLTVSNMSPEDSSIYLCSVPQGGTEAFFGQGTRLTVV.

This clonotype was counted ten times or more. The chain couples TRBV3-1 to TRBJ2-1; D not resolved. This CDR3 comprises 17 residues. CDR1 and CDR2 (germline): LGHDT, YNNKEL (reference sequence). V was pared by 2 bases and J by 4 bases, with 18 bases between. CDR3 DNA sequence: TGTGCCAGCAGCCAACCTACTAAGTTATGGGGATACAATGAGCAGTTCTTC. Its protein product is CASSQPTKLWGYNEQFF.

The genes are TRBV18 and TRBJ2-7; no definite D call. The V end was cut by 5 bases, the J end by 6 bases, with 20 bases between. This CDR3 is built from 15 residues. Germline V gene data show CDR1 as KGHSH and CDR2 as LQKENI. CDR3 in DNA: TGTGCCAGCTCAGCTCACGACAACCCTTCGATCGAGCAGTACTTC. Encoded protein: CASSAHDNPSIEQYF.

This chain uses TRBV5-1 with TRBJ1-1; D is unresolved. Germline V gene sequence: CDR1 SGHRS, CDR2 YFSETQ. This CDR3 region has 16 residues. V shed 4 bases and J shed 3 bases, with 19 bases lying between them. The CDR3 is CASSPGSTAKYTEAFF. For the CDR3, the DNA is TGCGCCAGCAGCCCCGGGAGTACAGCGAAGTACACTGAAGCTTTCTTT.